The entry below gives a single TCR beta chain sequence along with its context. Its binding antigen is unknown. No much larger clone exists at a distance of one base, and base qualities are not known. The library was made by 5' RACE. The sequencer listed for this sample is Illumina HiSeq 2500. A second about 7 to 11 cycle PCR used a sample-barcoded 5' primer and a J-beta primer mix. A unique molecular identifier was introduced onto each TCR beta cDNA molecule by a template-switch 5' adaptor carrying 12 random nucleotides. Each sample yielded at least 3 million CDR3-containing paired-end reads. First-strand cDNA synthesis was performed from all RNA using the Mint cDNA synthesis kit, with priming by a TRBC-specific oligonucleotide. Following uracil-DNA glycosylase treatment, a first 18-cycle PCR with universal primers M1SS and BC2_uni_R was performed on all cDNA. The authors' analysis ran thus. Each sample was normalized by randomly selecting 1 million high-quality reads, each carrying a distinct molecular identifier. Instead of being binned into consensus sequences, reads with shared molecular identifiers were discarded. MiTCR, run with a Q25 quality threshold and the strictest error-elimination algorithm, handled CDR3 identification, clonotype clustering and error correction. Lower-bound total TCR beta diversity was estimated with a nonparametric unseen species model using Euler transformation. TCRdb passed the public sequencing reads through fastp at Q25 and MiXCR, retaining productive beta sequences. Every entry covers one CDR3 protein and lists the most common genes and DNA from its rows. The V and J calls reflect TCRdb's pipeline rather than the authors' work. For this sample there are roughly 1.4 million distinct CDR3 sequences; approximately 59% appear just once. Over 5% of the sample rests with the top ten.

The 35 to 40 donors, aged about 6 to 100 years, were systemically healthy Caucasian individuals from Russia. Each donor gave 8 to 10 milliliters of peripheral blood, drawn into EDTA-treated Vacutainer tubes. Ficoll-Paque density-gradient centrifugation was used to isolate PBMCs, with at least 6.5 million per sample. Total RNA was extracted from PBMCs with Trizol reagent, with at least 6 micrograms obtained per sample. Naive CD45RAhigh/CD27high T cell percentages were measured by flow cytometry on a PBMC aliquot from every donor. This entry comes from a study of blood T cells in healthy people across ages (dated by TCRdb to between 2015 and 2017). About the study as a whole: Template switching captured roughly one uniquely barcoded TCR beta cDNA molecule per two T cells in model experiments. The donors were split into four age groups: young (average approximately 16 years), middle-aged (about 40), aged (roughly 68) and long-lived (over 80). For two donors (one aged 18 to 29 and one aged 80 or older), the study analyzed two additional independent replicas of 1 million unique cDNA reads from the same blood draw. Age-related changes in TCR beta repertoire diversity were measured in the study by deep sequencing normalized with unique cDNA molecular identifiers. To avoid experimental bias, donors of different ages were spread randomly across the sequencing lanes.

The junction carries 15 bases between V and J, which are trimmed by 2 bases and 7 bases respectively. CDR1 and CDR2 are drawn from the germline V gene: MNHEY, SVGEGT. CDR3 length: 15 amino acids, cysteine to phenylalanine. The entry retains the CDR3 DNA only, 45 bases that are in frame from base 1. What the work shows at the level of the full study, not this receptor alone: Compared with the aged group, the long-lived group had more naive CD4+ T cells, fewer expanded clones and increased TCR diversity, suggesting age selection. Since profiling was done on bulk unsorted PBMCs, naive and antigen-experienced compartments could not be conclusively compared. Because donor CMV infection status was unknown, age-related changes in expanded clonotypes were potentially confounded. Estimates of total diversity from one million sequenced T cells were regarded as lower bounds and underestimates. A strong correlation was found between observed TCR beta diversity and the percentage of naive T cells measured by flow cytometry. As age increased, observed TCR beta diversity per million T cells dropped in a roughly linear way, and a significant reduction was already evident by age 40.

This clonotype was obtained from a man between 18 and 35 years old in good health. This receptor chain uses TRBV6-2 or TRBV6-3 and TRBJ2-1, with the D call perhaps TRBD1 or TRBD2, as 5 bases match in each case. Sample: blood. The CDR3 reads as follows: CASSYARDHFNEQFF. The sequenced DNA: TGTGCCAGCAGTTACGCCCGGGACCACTTTAATGAGCAGTTCTTC.